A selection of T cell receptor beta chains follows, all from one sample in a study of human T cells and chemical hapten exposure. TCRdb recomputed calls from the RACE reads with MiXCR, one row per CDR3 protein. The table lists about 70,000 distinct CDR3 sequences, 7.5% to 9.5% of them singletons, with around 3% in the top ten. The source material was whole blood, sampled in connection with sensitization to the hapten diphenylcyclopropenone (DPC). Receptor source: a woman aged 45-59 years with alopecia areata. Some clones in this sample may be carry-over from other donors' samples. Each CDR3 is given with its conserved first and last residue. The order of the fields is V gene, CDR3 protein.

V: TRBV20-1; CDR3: CSARDRGSYGYTF
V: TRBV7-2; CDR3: CASSRGGVADTQYF
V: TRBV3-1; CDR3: CASSQDVLRPTDTQYF
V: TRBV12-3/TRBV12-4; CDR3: CASTRQGGQPQHF
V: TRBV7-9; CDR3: CASSPDKETQYF
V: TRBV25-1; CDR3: CASSEYAVAGGDTQYF
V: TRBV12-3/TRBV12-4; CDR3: CASSVDRAYNSPLHF
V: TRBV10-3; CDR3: CAISEAGTGGDTQYF
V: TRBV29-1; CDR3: CSVWTGGSDTQYF
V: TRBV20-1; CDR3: CSARDNRDLTTNYGYTF
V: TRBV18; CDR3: CASQARAGTSYEQYF
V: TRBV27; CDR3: CASSLYGGIHEQYF
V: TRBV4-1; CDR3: CASSQNIAGGISEQFF
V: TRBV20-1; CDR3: CSASGQILNSPLHF
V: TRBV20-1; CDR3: CSASEGTGSGDTQYF
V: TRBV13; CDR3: CASSQSGRGNQPQHF
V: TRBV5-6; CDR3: CASSLVIEGYGYTF